A single sample is the source of the 5 T cell receptor beta chains below, sequenced in a study of T cell responses to AZD1222 COVID-19 vaccine. Profiling relied on immunoSEQ multiplex PCR, and the TCRdb table lists in-frame clones only, not all of them. Among roughly 100,000 clones listed, roughly nine tenths were seen once. The sample in question was peripheral blood, obtained 28 days after the second AZD1222 dose. These receptors were obtained from an adult who received the AZD1222 COVID-19 vaccine.

The CDR3 DNA is TGTGCCAGCAGCTTAGCGAGGACTAGGCCTGAGCAGTTCTTC. It encodes CASSLARTRPEQFF. The rearrangement uses TRBV7-2 and TRBJ2-1; 7 nucleotides match TRBD2. Germline CDR1 is SGHTA and CDR2 is FQGNSA. J lost 9 bases, V lost 0 bases, and 5 bases had no gene match. The CDR3 covers 14 residues.

This clone was seen more than once but under ten times. Other DNA sequences of this sample code for an identical CDR3. The chain has TRBV7-9 and TRBJ2-1; tentative D call: TRBD2 (6 bases). With 3 bases removed from V and 7 bases from J, the gap between germline ends came to 10 bases. Per the germline V gene, CDR1 is SEHNR and CDR2 is FQNEAQ (reference sequence). The CDR3 runs to 13 residues. This CDR3 is CASSLAGGNEQFF. The CDR3, as DNA: TGTGCCAGCAGCTTGGCCGGGGGAAATGAGCAGTTCTTC.

In nucleotides, the CDR3 is TGTGCCACCAGTGATTCCGGGACTTCAATCTACGAGCAGTACTTC. It translates to CATSDSGTSIYEQYF. The chain employs TRBV24-1 and TRBJ2-7; a possible D gene is TRBD2 (6 bases). The ends were cut back, 2 bases at V and 3 bases at J, with 13 bases in the middle. This CDR3 spans 15 amino acids. Per the germline V gene, CDR1 is KGHDR and CDR2 is SFDVKD.

The V call is TRBV6-1, the J call TRBJ2-7; 7 bases match TRBD1. Trimming took 6 bases from V and 4 from J; bases not matched to a gene: 9. The CDR3 runs to 14 residues. CDR1 and CDR2 from the germline V gene are MNHNS and SASEGT. CDR3 loop: CASRPRDRFYEQYF. Written as DNA, the CDR3 is TGTGCCAGCAGGCCCCGGGACAGATTTTACGAGCAGTACTTC.

This chain links TRBV15 with TRBJ2-1, with 7 bases matching TRBD2. Germline V gives CDR1 LNHNV, CDR2 YYDKDF (reference sequence). The CDR3 has 14 amino acids. J lost 2 bases, V lost 4 bases, and 2 bases had no gene match. The CDR3 DNA reads as TGTGCCACCAGCAAGCTAGCGGCCTACAATGAGCAGTTCTTC. Its protein is CATSKLAAYNEQFF.